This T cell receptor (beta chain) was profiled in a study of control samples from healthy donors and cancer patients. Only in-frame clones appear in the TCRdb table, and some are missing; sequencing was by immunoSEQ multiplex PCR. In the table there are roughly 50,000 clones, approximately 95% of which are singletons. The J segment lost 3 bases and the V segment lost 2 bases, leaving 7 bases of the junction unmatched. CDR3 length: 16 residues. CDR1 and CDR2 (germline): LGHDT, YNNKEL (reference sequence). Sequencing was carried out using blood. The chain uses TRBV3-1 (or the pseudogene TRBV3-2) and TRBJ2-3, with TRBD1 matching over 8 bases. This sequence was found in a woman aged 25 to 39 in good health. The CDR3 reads CASSQNPRTGTDTQYF. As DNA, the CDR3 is TGTGCCAGCAGCCAAAACCCGCGGACAGGGACAGATACGCAGTATTTT.